Reported below is one T cell receptor beta chain. Sequence at one end of the junction differs from germline and may be a read error. The sample carries other DNA sequences with the same CDR3. This record belongs to a study of cytotoxic CD8 clonotypes in ibrutinib-treated CLL. Study background: Researchers reported about 10 relapsed/refractory and roughly 14 treatment-naive patients, under 18 of them IGHV unmutated. Response specimens were obtained following a median treatment duration of around 12 months, with a range of 6 to 36.

Repertoires were generated with immunoSEQ multiplex PCR, while TCRdb's copy carries only in-frame clones and drops some. The table shows a few hundred thousand clones, with roughly 74% occurring only once. There are 14 residues in the CDR3. Germline V gives CDR1 MNHEY, CDR2 SVGAGI. Sequencing was performed on PBMCs, taken after 24 months of ibrutinib treatment. This TCR came from a human donor with chronic lymphocytic leukemia. The chain carries TRBV6-5 and TRBJ1-4; D uncertain. Here the CDR3 DNA reads TGTGCTAGCAGTTACAAACACCCTAATGAAAAACTGTTTTTT. Residues: CASSYKHPNEKLFF.